A single sample is the source of the 21 T cell receptor beta chains below, sequenced in a study of T cell repertoires in cytomegalovirus infection (dated by TCRdb to between 2018 and 2020). The sample's treatment or condition, from its label and the paper: in vitro stimulation with specific CMV peptide epitopes to enrich CMV-specific T cells. For these receptors, no antigen is known. The sequencer listed for this sample is Illumina HiSeq 1500. In TCRdb, the public reads were trimmed at Q25 with fastp and aligned with MiXCR, with productive beta chains retained. All rows with the same CDR3 protein become a single entry with the most common DNA and genes. The sample profile shows 550,000 to 700,000 distinct CDR3 sequences; about 40% of them were found once. The ten largest account for 48% of the sample. Material: cultured PBMCs, obtained from culture after CMV antigen stimulation. These TCRs come from a human donor in good health (CMV status not recorded). Some clones in this sample may be carry-over from other donors' samples.

This clonotype was counted only a few times. This sequence joins TRBV2 and TRBJ1-2; D is possibly TRBD1 (5 bases). Germline V CDR1 and CDR2: SNHLY, FYNNEI. V lost 0 bases and J 4 bases, leaving 9 bases between the germline ends. The CDR3 runs 14 residues. The CDR3 reads CASSEAEGTYGYTF. The CDR3 DNA reads TGTGCCAGCAGTGAAGCGGAAGGGACCTATGGCTACACCTTC.

The chain uses TRBV13 and TRBJ2-1; 14 bases are shared with TRBD2. From germline, CDR1 is PRHDT and CDR2 FYEKMQ (reference sequence). The V gene end was trimmed by 5 bases and the J gene end by 2 bases; junction bases not matched to a gene: 11. The CDR3 contains 19 residues. The CDR3 coding sequence is TGTGCCAGCAGCCTACAAACCTGGACTAGCGGGGGGACCTACAATGAGCAGTTCTTC. Its protein is CASSLQTWTSGGTYNEQFF.

The chain recombines TRBV6-1 with TRBJ1-6, with unresolved D. Trimming pared 5 bases from V and 0 bases from J, leaving 23 bases between. The germline gives CDR1 MNHNS, CDR2 SASEGT. The CDR3 totals 20 residues. The CDR3 DNA reads TGTGCCAGCAGTCGAATCGGTTTCGTGGCGGGGAGCTCCTATAATTCACCCCTCCACTTT. Its protein product is CASSRIGFVAGSSYNSPLHF.

This clonotype was seen a handful of times. This chain joins TRBV12-3 or TRBV12-4 and TRBJ2-3; tentatively, D is TRBD1 (6 bases). The CDR3 is made up of 15 amino acids. The ends were cut back, 6 bases at V and 1 base at J, with 14 bases in the middle. The CDR3 region has the DNA TGTGCCAGCAGCTTTGGGGCAGGGGGCACAGATACGCAGTATTTT. Amino acid sequence: CASSFGAGGTDTQYF.

The rearrangement links TRBV7-6 to TRBJ2-7; D may be TRBD1 (5 bases). V was shortened by 5 bases and J by 6 bases, with 14 bases between the two germline ends. The germline V gene encodes CDR1 SGHVS and CDR2 FNYEAQ. This CDR3 comprises 13 residues. CDR3: CASSPLIGAEQYF. Here the CDR3 DNA reads TGTGCCAGCAGCCCCCTCATAGGGGCCGAGCAGTACTTC. The full variable domain, with the rest looked up from reference TRBV7-6 and TRBJ2-7, is GAGVSQSPRYKVTKRGQDVALRCDPISGHVSLYWYRQALGQGPEFLTYFNYEAQQDKSGLPNDRFSAERPEGSISTLTIQRTEQRDSAMYRCASSPLIGAEQYFGPGTRLTVT.

V usage is TRBV7-9 and J usage is TRBJ2-7, with D perhaps given as TRBD1 or TRBD2 (5 bases each). Trimming cost V 1 base and J 2 bases, with 9 bases left between them. Looked up from germline, CDR1 is SEHNR and CDR2 is FQNEAQ (reference sequence). CDR3 length equals 14 residues. CDR3 residues: CASSLDGAPYEQYF. CDR3 DNA sequence: TGTGCCAGCAGCTTAGACGGGGCCCCCTACGAGCAGTACTTC.

The CDR3 here is CASSLNGLSGTAFF. CDR3 bases: TGTGCCAGCAGCTTAAACGGTTTGTCGGGTACTGCTTTCTTT. The V and J genes are TRBV7-9 and TRBJ1-1; the D is unclear. The V end was cut by 2 bases, the J end by 11 bases, with 18 bases between. CDR3 length: 14 residues. The germline CDR1 and CDR2 sequences are SEHNR and FQNEAQ (reference sequence).

This clonotype was observed a handful of times. J is TRBJ1-5 and V is TRBV28, with TRBD1 identical over 8 bases. The CDR3 spans 14 residues. Trimming at V came to 1 base and at J to 6 bases, leaving 2 bases not matched to a gene. CDR1 is MDHEN and CDR2 is SYDVKM in the germline V gene. CDR3 in DNA: TGTGCCAGCAGTTTATCGACAGGGGTTCAGCCCCAGCATTTT. Residues: CASSLSTGVQPQHF. The full variable domain, in which reference TRBV28 and TRBJ1-5 provide the parts outside the CDR3, is DVKVTQSSRYLVKRTGEKVFLECVQDMDHENMFWYRQDPGLGLRLIYFSYDVKMKEKGDIPEGYSVSREKKERFSLILESASTNQTSMYLCASSLSTGVQPQHFGDGTRLSIL.

V and J are TRBV7-8 and TRBJ2-5; D possibly corresponds to TRBD2 (5 bases). Germline CDR1 and CDR2: SGHVS and FQNEAQ. With 4 bases removed from V and 5 bases from J, the gap between germline ends came to 11 bases. This CDR3 has 13 amino acids. In DNA form, the CDR3 reads TGTGCCAGCAGCTCCCCGGGGTACGAGACCCAGTACTTC. Translating it yields CASSSPGYETQYF.

This sequence joins TRBV20-1 and TRBJ2-3; 12 nucleotides line up with TRBD2. Germline-derived CDR1 and CDR2 are DFQATT and SNEGSKA (reference sequence). With 6 bases clipped from V and 6 bases from J, the junction kept 7 bases outside the gene matches. The CDR3 totals 14 residues. CDR3 in amino acids: CSALTSGRPDTQYF. The CDR3 DNA reads as TGCAGTGCACTGACTAGCGGGAGACCCGATACGCAGTATTTT.

The J gene is TRBJ2-1, the V gene TRBV5-1; the D gene is possibly TRBD1 (7 bases). Germline V lookup: CDR1 SGHRS, CDR2 YFSETQ. This CDR3 is 15 amino acids long. Between the trimmed V and J ends, which lost 3 bases and 7 bases, there was a span of 17 bases. CDR3 residues: CASSSGQAEGNEQFF. As DNA, the CDR3 is TGCGCCAGCAGCTCTGGACAGGCGGAGGGGAATGAGCAGTTCTTC.

This clonotype was detected many times. This sequence joins TRBV7-6 and TRBJ1-2; D may be TRBD1 (5 bases). Germline V gene data show CDR1 as SGHVS and CDR2 as FNYEAQ. The CDR3 runs 18 residues. V lost 5 bases and J lost 5, with 27 bases in between. DNA of the CDR3: TGTGCCAGCAGCCAGCACCGCACGAACAGAGTCGGGGGATATGGCTACACCTTC. Its protein is CASSQHRTNRVGGYGYTF.

In its sample, this clonotype was seen a few times. The chain recombines TRBV7-2 with TRBJ2-5; D possibly corresponds to TRBD1 (6 bases). The CDR3 spans 14 residues. The V end was cut by 5 bases, the J end by 5 bases, with 15 bases between. In germline, CDR1 is SGHTA, CDR2 FQGNSA. The CDR3 bases are TGTGCCAGCAGCCCACCAGGGGTTGGGGAGACCCAGTACTTC. Its translation: CASSPPGVGETQYF.

The chain couples TRBV3-1 to TRBJ1-4, with TRBD1 as a possible D gene (6 bases). There are 15 residues in the CDR3. From germline, CDR1 is LGHDT and CDR2 YNNKEL (reference sequence). Trimming took off 1 base at V and 6 bases at J, with 12 bases between the two ends. CDR3 region: CASSQVWTAHEKLFF. The CDR3 DNA is TGTGCCAGCAGCCAAGTTTGGACAGCCCATGAAAAACTGTTTTTT.

This clonotype was seen a single time. The V gene is TRBV15, the J gene TRBJ1-1, with 9 nucleotides matching TRBD1. The CDR3 length is 15 residues. Germline CDR1 LNHNV, CDR2 YYDKDF (reference sequence). V shed 6 bases and J 0 bases; nucleotides not matched to a gene: 5. The CDR3 DNA reads as TGTGCCACCAGTCCGGACAGGGGTATGAACACTGAAGCTTTCTTT. It codes for CATSPDRGMNTEAFF.

The chain combines TRBV27 with TRBJ2-7, with D perhaps TRBD1 or TRBD2 (7 bases each). Trimming removed 5 bases from V and 4 bases from J, with 21 bases in between. This CDR3 has 16 amino acids. The V gene's germline CDR1 is MNHEY and CDR2 SMNVEV (reference sequence). DNA of the CDR3: TGTGCCAGCAGTCTCACCCGGGGAGGGGGCAATTACGAGCAGTACTTC. It specifies CASSLTRGGGNYEQYF.

The chain has TRBV10-3 and TRBJ1-1; D gene uncertain. V was trimmed by 6 bases and J by 0 bases, leaving 5 bases between them. The CDR3 sequence is 12 residues long. Germline V gene sequence: CDR1 ENHRY, CDR2 SYGVKD. This CDR3 reads CAIRTLNTEAFF. The CDR3 DNA is TGTGCCATCAGGACCTTGAACACTGAAGCTTTCTTT.

The chain uses TRBV7-2 and TRBJ2-3; TRBD1 agrees at 10 bases. Per the germline V gene, CDR1 is SGHTA and CDR2 is FQGNSA. CDR3 size: 17 residues. Trimming at V came to 5 bases and at J to 3 bases, leaving 11 bases not matched to a gene. This CDR3 reads CASSNRDRGRLTDTQYF. The DNA of the CDR3 is TGTGCCAGCAGCAACCGTGACAGGGGGCGCTTAACAGATACGCAGTATTTT.

In its sample, this clonotype was seen a few times. The V gene is TRBV7-2, the J gene TRBJ1-4, with D unclear. This CDR3 contains 18 residues. Germline-derived CDR1 and CDR2 are SGHTA and FQGNSA. V was trimmed by 5 bases and J by 5 bases, leaving 24 bases between them. Here the CDR3 DNA reads TGTGCCAGCAGCCCCCGCCCCCTTTTTGACACAAGGAATGAAAAACTGTTTTTT. Amino acids: CASSPRPLFDTRNEKLFF. The full variable domain, with the rest looked up from reference TRBV7-2 and TRBJ1-4, is GAGVSQSPSNKVTEKGKDVELRCDPISGHTALYWYRQSLGQGLEFLIYFQGNSAPDKSGLPSDRFSAERTGGSVSTLTIQRTQQEDSAVYLCASSPRPLFDTRNEKLFFGSGTQLSVL.

This clonotype appeared a few times. The V call is TRBV7-8, the J call TRBJ1-4; tentatively, D is TRBD1 (5 bases). V was clipped by 5 bases and J by 0 bases, with 13 bases between them. This CDR3 is 16 amino acids long. Germline values: CDR1 SGHVS, CDR2 FQNEAQ. This CDR3 is CASSPGRVATNEKLFF. Here the CDR3 DNA reads TGTGCCAGCAGCCCGGGCAGGGTTGCAACTAATGAAAAACTGTTTTTT.

This clonotype was recorded many times. The rearrangement uses TRBV7-2 and TRBJ1-5; D is undetermined. Deletions cut 4 bases from V and 5 bases from J, with 6 bases between. This CDR3 contains 12 residues. The germline V gene encodes CDR1 SGHTA and CDR2 FQGNSA. The CDR3 reads CASSSDYQPQHF. The CDR3 coding sequence is TGTGCCAGCAGCTCTGACTATCAGCCCCAGCATTTT.